Listed below are T cell receptor beta chains from one sample, sequenced in a study of CD8+ T cells in alopecia areata. Some clones are missing from TCRdb's copy, which holds only in-frame ones; the method was immunoSEQ multiplex PCR. The sample includes 200,000 or so clones, 58% of them seen just once. The input for sequencing was CD4+ T cells sorted from blood, taken at week 24, from a patient treated with tofacitinib. All receptors come from a human donor with alopecia areata. CDR3s leave out the opening cysteine and the closing phenylalanine or tryptophan. The order of the fields is clone size, V gene, J gene, CDR3 protein. Clone size is given for some rows only: seen once, a few or many times, or a class if the clone is expanded.

NA	TRBV30	TRBJ2-7	AWSQRQDSEQY
NA	TRBV30	TRBJ2-2	AWTGLTNTGELF
NA	TRBV29-1	TRBJ2-5	SYLGRGETQY
few	TRBV19	TRBJ1-2	ASSIWTYGYT
once	TRBV14	TRBJ1-2	ASSQPPGGYT
NA	TRBV2	TRBJ2-3	ATDGGRTDTQY
NA	TRBV30	TRBJ2-1	AWSVLTRGYNEQF
once	TRBV28	TRBJ2-1	ASSLLAGNEQF
few	TRBV5-4	TRBJ2-3	ASSLAGPDTQY
few	TRBV2	TRBJ1-2	ASSEEGQGPYGYT
NA	TRBV5-1	TRBJ1-4	ASSLATGRTEKLF
NA	TRBV29-1	TRBJ2-2	SVGDTGELF
NA	TRBV7-2	TRBJ1-6	ASSLGTGLRTLH
few	TRBV30	TRBJ2-3	AWSSTSTDTQY
few	TRBV29-1	TRBJ1-2	SVRGQAQGYT
few	TRBV23-1	TRBJ2-2	ASSPSKDRGRCSTGELF
NA	TRBV4-1	TRBJ1-6	ASNHKGMDLNSPLH
NA	TRBV2	TRBJ2-7	ASRSTSGTYEQY
few	TRBV30	TRBJ1-5	AWAAGGNSNQPQH
NA	TRBV5-6	TRBJ2-5	ASSLDRGETQY
few	TRBV10-3	TRBJ2-7	AISDPRQGLGQY
few	TRBV5-6	TRBJ2-1	ASSTGGRSDNEQF
NA	TRBV30	TRBJ2-2	ALRSGTLNTGELF
few	TRBV4-1	TRBJ2-1	ASSQDFQGAYNEQF
NA	TRBV7-2	TRBJ1-1	ASSDRRRLGTEAF
NA	TRBV18	TRBJ1-1	ASSPSAGPGTEAF
once	TRBV5-4	TRBJ2-1	ASSLGTSGEDNEQF
NA	TRBV10-3	TRBJ2-7	AISPRGPTYEQY
few	TRBV28	TRBJ2-7	ASGPPGQGFEQY
few	TRBV5-5	TRBJ2-5	ASSLASGETQY
few	TRBV29-1	TRBJ2-3	SVEGRRGSTDTQY
few	TRBV19	TRBJ2-5	ASRGTSRQTQY
NA	TRBV7-3	TRBJ2-5	ASSQGAGETQY
NA	TRBV27	TRBJ2-4	ASSLRGGAGSLENIQY
NA	TRBV2	TRBJ2-5	ASSPTGGHGETQY
many	TRBV28	TRBJ2-2	ASRVGQNTGELF